This entry concerns a single T cell receptor (beta chain). The CDR3 contains 13 residues. Germline CDR1 reads WSHSY; CDR2 reads SAAADI. The entry originates in a study of T cells expressing NK-cell markers. As for the study in general: Seven HCMV-seropositive donors and one seronegative donor made up the eight sequenced donors.

UMI-tagged 5'RACE template switching yielded the TCR beta cDNA. From its re-call of the 5' RACE reads, TCRdb lists each CDR3 protein once, without DNA. In total, the table holds approximately 150,000 distinct CDR3 sequences. The chain employs TRBV10-2 and TRBJ1-5. Sequenced sample: blood T cells: a sorted CD56 or NKG2C T cell subset, CD4+ or CD8+ T cells, or bulk PBMC T cells (not recorded which). The clonotype originates from a man younger than 35 in good health. The CDR3 protein is CASTAGWNQPQHF.